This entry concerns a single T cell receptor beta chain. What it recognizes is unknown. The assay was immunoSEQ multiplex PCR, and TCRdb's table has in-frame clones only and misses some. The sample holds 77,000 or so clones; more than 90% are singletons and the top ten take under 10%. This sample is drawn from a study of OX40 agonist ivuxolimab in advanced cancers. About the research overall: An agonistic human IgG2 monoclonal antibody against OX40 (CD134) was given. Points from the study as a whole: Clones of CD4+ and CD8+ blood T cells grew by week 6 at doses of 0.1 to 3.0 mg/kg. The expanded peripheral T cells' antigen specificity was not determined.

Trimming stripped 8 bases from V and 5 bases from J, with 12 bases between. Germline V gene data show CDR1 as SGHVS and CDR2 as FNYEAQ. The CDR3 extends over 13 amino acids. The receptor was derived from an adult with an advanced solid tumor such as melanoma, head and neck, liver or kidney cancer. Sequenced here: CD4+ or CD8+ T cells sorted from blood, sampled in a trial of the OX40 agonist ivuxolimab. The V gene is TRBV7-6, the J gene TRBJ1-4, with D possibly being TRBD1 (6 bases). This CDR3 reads CASRRDTNEKLFF. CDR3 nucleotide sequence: TGTGCCAGCCGTAGGGACACAAATGAAAAACTGTTTTTT.